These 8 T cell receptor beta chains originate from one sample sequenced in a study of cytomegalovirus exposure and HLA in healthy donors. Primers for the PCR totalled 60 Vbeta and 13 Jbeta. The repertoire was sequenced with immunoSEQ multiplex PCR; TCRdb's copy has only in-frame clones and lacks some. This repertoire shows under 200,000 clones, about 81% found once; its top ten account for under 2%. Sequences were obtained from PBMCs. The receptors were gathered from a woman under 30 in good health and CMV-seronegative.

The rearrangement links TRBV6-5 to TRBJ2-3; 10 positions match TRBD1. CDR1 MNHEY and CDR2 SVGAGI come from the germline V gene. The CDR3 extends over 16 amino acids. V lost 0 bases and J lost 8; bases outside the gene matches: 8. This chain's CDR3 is CASSYSPGQGTGTQYF. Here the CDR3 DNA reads TGTGCCAGCAGTTACTCTCCGGGACAGGGGACCGGTACGCAGTATTTT.

The CDR3 bases are TGTGCCAGCAGCTCGTTGGGACAGTCCTACGAGCAGTACTTC. It translates to CASSSLGQSYEQYF. This chain uses TRBV27 with TRBJ2-7; TRBD1 matches 7 bases. Germline V gene data show CDR1 as MNHEY and CDR2 as SMNVEV (reference sequence). The CDR3 has 14 amino acids. V dropped 6 bases and J dropped 1; count of bases not matched to a gene: 6.

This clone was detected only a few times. The CDR3 loop is CASRATYQPQHF. The CDR3 coding sequence is TGTGCCAGTAGGGCCACCTATCAGCCCCAGCATTTT. The chain recombines TRBV19 with TRBJ1-5; D not resolved. The CDR3 runs 12 residues. V lost 6 bases, J lost 5 bases, and 8 bases lay in between. Germline CDR1 LNHDA, CDR2 SQIVND (reference sequence).

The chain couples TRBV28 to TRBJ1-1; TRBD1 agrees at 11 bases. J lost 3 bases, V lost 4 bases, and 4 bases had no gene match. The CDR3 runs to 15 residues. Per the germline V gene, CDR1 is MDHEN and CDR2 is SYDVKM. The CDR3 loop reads CASSSGQGAYTEAFF. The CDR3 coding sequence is TGTGCCAGCAGTTCCGGACAGGGGGCATACACTGAAGCTTTCTTT.

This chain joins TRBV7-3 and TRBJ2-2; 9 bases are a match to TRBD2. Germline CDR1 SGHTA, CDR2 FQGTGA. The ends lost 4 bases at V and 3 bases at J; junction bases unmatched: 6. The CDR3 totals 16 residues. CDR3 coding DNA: TGTGCCAGCAGCTCCATGGGCGGGGGGGACACCGGGGAGCTGTTTTTT. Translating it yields CASSSMGGGDTGELFF.

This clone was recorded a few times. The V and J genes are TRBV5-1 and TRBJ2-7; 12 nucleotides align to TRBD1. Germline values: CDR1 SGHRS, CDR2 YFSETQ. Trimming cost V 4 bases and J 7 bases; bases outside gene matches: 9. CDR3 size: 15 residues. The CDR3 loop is CASSPGTGGAGEQYF. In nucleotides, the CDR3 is TGCGCCAGCAGCCCCGGGACAGGGGGCGCGGGGGAGCAGTACTTC.

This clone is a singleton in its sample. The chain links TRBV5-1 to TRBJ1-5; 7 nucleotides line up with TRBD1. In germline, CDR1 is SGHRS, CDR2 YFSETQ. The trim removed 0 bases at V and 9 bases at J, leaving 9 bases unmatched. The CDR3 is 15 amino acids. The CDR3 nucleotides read TGCGCCAGCAGCTTGGGGACAGGCGGTGTTGCGCCCCAGCATTTT. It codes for CASSLGTGGVAPQHF.

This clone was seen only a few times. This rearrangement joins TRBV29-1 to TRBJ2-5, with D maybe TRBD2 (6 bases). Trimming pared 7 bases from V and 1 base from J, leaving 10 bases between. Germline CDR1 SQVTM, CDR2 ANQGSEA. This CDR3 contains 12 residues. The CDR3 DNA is TGCAGCGGGGGGGACTTCCAAGAGACCCAGTACTTC. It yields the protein CSGGDFQETQYF. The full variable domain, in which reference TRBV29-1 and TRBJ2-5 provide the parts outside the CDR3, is SAVISQKPSRDICQRGTSLTIQCQVDSQVTMMFWYRQQPGQSLTLIATANQGSEATYESGFVIDKFPISRPNLTFSTLTVSNMSPEDSSIYLCSGGDFQETQYFGPGTRLLVL.